A selection of T cell receptor beta chains follows, all from one sample in a study of blood T cells in healthy people across ages. TCRdb ran MiXCR on the 5' RACE reads and lists one entry per CDR3 protein. The table shows 850,000 to 1,300,000 distinct CDR3 sequences, with 40% to 50% occurring only once. Sequencing was done on a sample of blood. The receptor set was obtained from a woman between 55 and 75 years old in good health. The CDR3 runs from the conserved cysteine through the conserved F or W. Each record gives: CDR3 protein, CDR3 DNA, J gene, clone size, D gene, V gene. The D gene is left open where the match is weak. The size field is filled for only some rows; it gives once, few, many or a size class.

CASSYYSGSLIDEQFF | TGTGCCAGCAGTTACTATAGCGGGAGCCTTATAGATGAGCAGTTCTTC | TRBJ2-1 | few | TRBD2 | TRBV7-9
CASSLSTTGVITYNEQFF | TGTGCCAGCAGTTTAAGCACGACAGGGGTAATTACCTACAATGAGCAGTTCTTC | TRBJ2-1 | . | TRBD1 | TRBV27
CASSPPSGRERQNIQYF | TGTGCCAGCTCACCACCGTCAGGTCGGGAACGTCAAAACATTCAGTACTTC | TRBJ2-4 | . | . | TRBV18
CASSRRSSGYHTDTQYF | TGTGCCAGCAGCCGAAGATCTAGCGGGTACCACACAGATACGCAGTATTTT | TRBJ2-3 | . | TRBD2 | TRBV3-1
CAIGREGSYEQYF | TGTGCCATCGGGCGGGAGGGTTCCTACGAGCAGTACTTC | TRBJ2-7 | few | TRBD2 | TRBV10-3
CASKRVAGSNQPQHF | TGTGCCAGCAAGAGGGTCGCAGGGAGCAATCAGCCCCAGCATTTT | TRBJ1-5 | . | . | TRBV27
CASSPGQGWGSAHSTDTQYF | TGCGCCAGCAGCCCAGGACAGGGTTGGGGGTCCGCTCATAGCACAGATACGCAGTATTTT | TRBJ2-3 | few | TRBD1 | TRBV5-1
CASSIGTSRGAYNEQYF | TGTGCCAGCAGCATCGGGACTAGCAGGGGGGCCTACAATGAGCAGTACTTC | TRBJ2-5 | . | TRBD2 | TRBV11-2
CSPRRGTDTQYF | TGCAGTCCCCGAAGGGGCACAGATACGCAGTATTTT | TRBJ2-3 | few | . | TRBV20-1
CTSSLAASGSSYNEQFF | TGTACCAGCAGCTTAGCGGCCAGCGGGAGCTCCTACAATGAGCAGTTCTTC | TRBJ2-1 | . | TRBD2 | TRBV7-2
CASRLDRVQETQYF | TGTGCCAGCAGACTCGACAGGGTCCAAGAGACCCAGTACTTC | TRBJ2-5 | . | TRBD1 | TRBV2
CASSLGRILGTEAFF | TGTGCCAGCAGCCTGGGACGGATCCTAGGGACTGAAGCTTTCTTT | TRBJ1-1 | . | . | TRBV3-1
CASSQALGLRTDTQYF | TGTGCCAGCAGCCAAGCTTTGGGTCTACGCACAGATACGCAGTATTTT | TRBJ2-3 | many | . | TRBV14
CATNPGTGDYEQYF | TGTGCCACCAACCCAGGGACAGGGGACTACGAGCAGTACTTC | TRBJ2-7 | few | TRBD1 | TRBV6-5
CASSLETGMNEQYF | TGTGCCAGCAGCTTGGAGACAGGGATGAACGAGCAGTACTTC | TRBJ2-7 | few | TRBD1 | TRBV5-6
CASSSEDWTLTDTQYF | TGTGCCAGCAGCTCAGAGGACTGGACTCTCACAGATACGCAGTATTTT | TRBJ2-3 | . | . | TRBV7-6
CASSPGTGGREQYF | TGTGCCAGCAGTCCCGGGACAGGGGGCCGCGAGCAGTACTTC | TRBJ2-7 | . | TRBD1 | TRBV27
CASSSLSPKDGYTF | TGTGCCAGCAGCTCCCTCAGCCCAAAGGATGGCTACACCTTC | TRBJ1-2 | few | . | TRBV7-9
CATDWRLNEQYF | TGTGCCACCGACTGGCGCCTCAACGAGCAGTACTTC | TRBJ2-7 | . | . | TRBV24-1
CASSQTSGGSYNEQFF | TGCGCCAGCAGCCAAACGTCTGGGGGCTCCTACAATGAGCAGTTCTTC | TRBJ2-1 | . | . | TRBV4-3
CASSHGWEQYF | TGTGCCAGCAGTCACGGGTGGGAGCAGTACTTC | TRBJ2-7 | many | . | TRBV27
CASSPRVGSYEQYF | TGCGCCAGCAGCCCTCGGGTAGGGAGTTACGAGCAGTACTTC | TRBJ2-7 | . | . | TRBV5-1
CASSHSVSKWGTSTDTQYF | TGTGCCAGCAGCCATAGCGTCTCAAAGTGGGGAACTAGCACAGATACGCAGTATTTT | TRBJ2-3 | . | . | TRBV6-1
CATSLAPGLAGVSGDNEQFF | TGTGCCACCAGCTTGGCTCCGGGACTAGCGGGAGTTAGTGGGGACAATGAGCAGTTCTTC | TRBJ2-1 | . | TRBD2 | TRBV7-2
CASSDTGGFYTEAFF | TGTGCCAGCAGCGACACAGGGGGGTTTTACACTGAAGCTTTCTTT | TRBJ1-1 | . | TRBD1 | TRBV6-5